One sample yielded the 20 T cell receptor beta chains listed below, sequenced in a study of blood T cell repertoires in COVID-19. Clones were sequenced by immunoSEQ multiplex PCR, and TCRdb holds only the in-frame ones, with some missing. The table includes around 300,000 clones, roughly 90% detected once. The material sequenced was PBMCs or T cells enriched from blood (not recorded which). These receptors were obtained from a woman between 50 and 59 years old who had recovered from COVID-19.

The V and J genes are TRBV5-1 and TRBJ2-1; TRBD2 matches at 11 bases. Looked up from germline, CDR1 is SGHRS and CDR2 is YFSETQ. The CDR3 consists of 16 residues. Trimming cost V 4 bases and J 4 bases; bases outside gene matches: 7. The CDR3 bases are TGCGCCAGCAGCGGTACCGGGACTAGCGGATACAATGAGCAGTTCTTC. Translated: CASSGTGTSGYNEQFF. The variable domain in full, with the rest retrieved from reference TRBV5-1 and TRBJ2-1, is KAGVTQTPRYLIKTRGQQVTLSCSPISGHRSVSWYQQTPGQGLQFLFEYFSETQRNKGNFPGRFSGRQFSNSRSEMNVSTLELGDSALYLCASSGTGTSGYNEQFFGPGTRLTVL.

This clone was detected only once. J is TRBJ1-1 and V is TRBV14; tentative D call: TRBD1 (6 bases). The CDR3 covers 15 residues. V was trimmed by 4 bases and J by 0 bases, leaving 12 bases between them. CDR1 and CDR2 from the germline V gene are SGHDN and FVKESK. CDR3 sequence reads: CASSPWGQMNTEAFF. The CDR3 bases are TGTGCCAGCAGCCCATGGGGGCAAATGAACACTGAAGCTTTCTTT.

This chain uses TRBV6-1 with TRBJ1-5; D remains unclear. V was cut by 2 bases and J by 4 bases, with 6 bases left in between. Germline V gives CDR1 MNHNS, CDR2 SASEGT. The length of the CDR3 is 13 residues. CDR3 bases: TGTGCCAGCAGTGAACGGGGTAATCAGCCCCAGCATTTT. Translating it yields CASSERGNQPQHF.

This chain connects TRBV7-9 to TRBJ1-1; D may be TRBD1 (6 bases). The CDR3 totals 14 residues. Looked up from germline, CDR1 is SEHNR and CDR2 is FQNEAQ (reference sequence). Between the trimmed V and J ends, which lost 5 bases and 4 bases, there was a span of 14 bases. The CDR3 loop is CASSLQTGSTEAFF. DNA of the CDR3: TGTGCCAGCAGCCTCCAGACAGGAAGCACTGAAGCTTTCTTT. Together with reference TRBV7-9 and TRBJ1-1, the CDR3 gives the full variable domain: DTGVSQNPRHKITKRGQNVTFRCDPISEHNRLYWYRQTLGQGPEFLTYFQNEAQLEKSRLLSDRFSAERPKGSFSTLEIQRTEQGDSAMYLCASSLQTGSTEAFFGQGTRLTVV.

The CDR3 DNA reads as TGTGCCAGCAGGTCCGGGACAGGAATCTATAGCAATCAGCCCCAGCATTTT. Translation gives CASRSGTGIYSNQPQHF. J is TRBJ1-5 and V is TRBV27, with TRBD1 matching over 8 bases. The germline V gene encodes CDR1 MNHEY and CDR2 SMNVEV (reference sequence). V was clipped by 6 bases and J by 0 bases; unmatched bases: 10. The CDR3 runs to 17 residues.

This chain joins TRBV28 and TRBJ2-3; 11 bases fit TRBD2. With V trimmed by 5 bases and J by 1 base, 5 bases remained unmatched. This CDR3 region has 16 residues. Germline-derived CDR1 and CDR2 are MDHEN and SYDVKM. CDR3 protein: CASSNSGRGRTDTQYF. The DNA for the CDR3 is TGTGCCAGCAGTAATAGCGGGAGGGGACGCACAGATACGCAGTATTTT.

The chain has TRBV29-1 and TRBJ2-1; 10 positions match TRBD2. The CDR3 is 13 residues long. V trimming: 2 bases; J trimming: 8 bases; junction bases outside the gene matches: 3. Germline CDR1 reads SQVTM; CDR2 reads ANQGSEA. The CDR3 DNA reads as TGCAGCGTTGAACTAGCGGGAGCCTATGAGCAGTTCTTC. Amino acid sequence: CSVELAGAYEQFF.

The chain recombines TRBV6-6 with TRBJ2-1; 9 bases align to TRBD2. Germline V gene lookup returns CDR1 MNHNY and CDR2 SVGAGI (reference sequence). The CDR3 sequence is 16 residues long. V trimming: 0 bases; J trimming: 9 bases; junction bases outside the gene matches: 9. Here the CDR3 reads CASSYSTLAGWGEQFF. The DNA for the CDR3 is TGTGCCAGCAGTTACTCGACTCTAGCGGGATGGGGTGAGCAGTTCTTC.

This sequence joins TRBV12-3 or TRBV12-4 and TRBJ2-3; D unresolved. CDR3 length: 12 residues. V was shortened by 2 bases and J by 8 bases, with 8 bases between the two germline ends. The CDR3 loop is CASSLSSPTQYF. The CDR3, as DNA: TGTGCCAGCAGTTTATCGAGTCCTACGCAGTATTTT.

The chain links TRBV7-9 to TRBJ1-3; unclear D gene. CDR3 length: 13 residues. Trimming pared 1 base from V and 8 bases from J, leaving 9 bases between. Germline lookup yields CDR1 SEHNR and CDR2 FQNEAQ (reference sequence). CDR3 sequence reads: CASSLGALDTIYF. DNA for the CDR3: TGTGCCAGCAGCTTAGGAGCCTTAGACACCATATATTTT.

V and J are TRBV11-2 and TRBJ1-3; D remains unclear. The ends were cut back, 4 bases at V and 2 bases at J, with 9 bases in the middle. Germline assignment: CDR1 SGHAT and CDR2 FQNNGV. The CDR3 contains 14 residues. CDR3 sequence (DNA): TGTGCCAGCAGCTCTGCGAAACCTGGAAACACCATATATTTT. It encodes CASSSAKPGNTIYF.

The chain links TRBV30 to TRBJ2-7; 9 positions match TRBD2. The germline CDR1 and CDR2 sequences are GTSNPN and SVGIG (reference sequence). V was clipped by 5 bases and J by 4 bases; unmatched bases: 6. The CDR3 is made up of 13 amino acids. The CDR3 loop is CAWSSSGTYEQYF. CDR3 sequence (DNA): TGTGCCTGGTCGTCTAGCGGGACGTACGAGCAGTACTTC.

The chain uses TRBV6-5 and TRBJ2-2, with a tentative D call TRBD2 (5 bases). This CDR3 comprises 14 residues. Germline lookup yields CDR1 MNHEY and CDR2 SVGAGI. Trimming took off 2 bases at V and 7 bases at J, with 11 bases between the two ends. CDR3 DNA: TGTGCCAGCAGTTACGAGGGAGTAGGCGGGGAGCTGTTTTTT. Translating gives CASSYEGVGGELFF.

The rearrangement joins TRBV2 to TRBJ1-2; possible D gene TRBD1, 5 bases. Looked up from germline, CDR1 is SNHLY and CDR2 is FYNNEI. CDR3 length: 11 amino acids. V shed 6 bases and J shed 5 bases, with 7 bases lying between them. In nucleotides, the CDR3 is TGTGCCAGCAGGGCAGGGTATGGCTACACCTTC. Amino acids: CASRAGYGYTF.

This CDR3 reads CASSSPDSTGANVLTF. The CDR3 nucleotides read TGTGCCAGCAGCTCTCCGGACAGCACTGGGGCCAACGTCCTGACTTTC. This chain joins TRBV21-1 and TRBJ2-6; the D segment call TRBD1 is taken from the table without a DNA check. TRBV21-1 is labeled a pseudogene. The CDR3 runs to 16 residues.

The chain joins TRBV28 to TRBJ2-1; 11 bases agree with TRBD2. This CDR3 has 16 residues. Trimming took 7 bases from V and 11 from J; bases not matched to a gene: 16. The germline V gene has CDR1 MDHEN and CDR2 SYDVKM. CDR3 sequence reads: CASTPSGTSGLTKQFF. The CDR3 nucleotides read TGTGCCAGCACCCCGTCCGGGACTAGCGGCCTTACGAAGCAGTTCTTC. The entire variable domain, with the rest obtained from reference TRBV28 and TRBJ2-1, is as follows: DVKVTQSSRYLVKRTGEKVFLECVQDMDHENMFWYRQDPGLGLRLIYFSYDVKMKEKGDIPEGYSVSREKKERFSLILESASTNQTSMYLCASTPSGTSGLTKQFFGPGTRLTVL.

This chain joins TRBV4-2 and TRBJ1-6, with TRBD1 matching 10 bases. The V segment lost 2 bases and the J segment 6 bases; nucleotides outside the gene matches: 1. The CDR3 is made up of 15 amino acids. The V gene's germline CDR1 is LGHNA and CDR2 YNFKEQ. The CDR3 region is CASSQRDRGNSPLHF. The CDR3 DNA is TGTGCCAGCAGCCAACGGGACAGGGGTAATTCACCCCTCCACTTT.

This clone was seen once. This chain joins TRBV29-1 and TRBJ2-7, with D possibly TRBD2 on 7 matching bases. V was shortened by 4 bases and J by 6 bases, with 13 bases between the two germline ends. The CDR3 consists of 12 residues. Germline loops: CDR1 SQVTM, CDR2 ANQGSEA. This CDR3 is CSVGAGEGEQYF. CDR3 nucleotide sequence: TGCAGCGTTGGGGCAGGGGAGGGCGAGCAGTACTTC.

The CDR3 coding sequence is TGTGCCAGCAGCAATGGACAGGGGTACCAAGAGACCCAGTACTTC. Protein sequence: CASSNGQGYQETQYF. This chain links TRBV11-1 with TRBJ2-5; 9 nucleotides align to TRBD1. The CDR3 runs to 15 residues. CDR1 is SGHAT and CDR2 is FQDESV in the germline V gene (reference sequence). V shed 5 bases and J 0 bases; nucleotides not matched to a gene: 4.

The count of this clone is one. The CDR3 DNA is TGTGCCAGCAGCACAGACGCAAGCTCCTACAATGAGCAGTTCTTC. Protein sequence: CASSTDASSYNEQFF. V is TRBV11-3 and J is TRBJ2-1; D is ambiguous. Germline assignment: CDR1 SGHNT and CDR2 YENEEA. The CDR3 covers 15 residues. V was pared by 5 bases and J by 0 bases, with 11 bases between.